These 23 T cell receptor beta chains were all obtained from the same sample, sequenced in a study of monozygotic twins with inflammatory bowel disease. TCRdb reanalyzed the 5' RACE reads and collapses them to one entry per CDR3 protein, without DNA. This sample carries about 300,000 distinct CDR3 sequences, with 5.6% going to the ten biggest clones. The sequenced material came from blood. These receptors were collected from a human donor with ulcerative colitis or Crohn's disease, or a healthy co-twin of an affected twin (not recorded which).

The CDR3 loop reads CSARTRVYNEQFF. The V and J genes are TRBV20-1 and TRBJ2-1. The CDR3 contains 13 residues. Per germline, CDR1 DFQATT and CDR2 SNEGSKA (reference sequence).

The chain recombines TRBV28 with TRBJ2-5; the TCRdb call, TRBD1, lacks DNA for checking. Germline V gene sequence: CDR1 MDHEN, CDR2 SYDVKM. CDR3 size: 13 residues. The chain's CDR3 is CASRPDRAGTQYF.

The rearrangement uses TRBV20-1 and TRBJ1-2; TCRdb proposes TRBD1, but this gene call is untestable without DNA. Looked up from germline, CDR1 is DFQATT and CDR2 is SNEGSKA (reference sequence). This CDR3 spans 14 amino acids. The CDR3 is CSAMSRGLGYGYTF.

The V gene is TRBV5-6, the J gene TRBJ2-3; TCRdb selects TRBD1, and the lack of DNA leaves this call unchecked. This CDR3 has 13 residues. Germline CDR1 reads SGHDT; CDR2 reads YYEEEE. CDR3 sequence: CATHRGLTDTQYF. Full variable domain (rest looked up from reference TRBV5-6 and TRBJ2-3): DAGVTQSPTHLIKTRGQQVTLRCSPKSGHDTVSWYQQALGQGPQFIFQYYEEEERQRGNFPDRFSGHQFPNYSSELNVNALLLGDSALYLCATHRGLTDTQYFGPGTRLTVL.

The chain combines TRBV30 with TRBJ2-7; TCRdb indicates TRBD2, and absent DNA this call remains unverified. From germline, CDR1 is GTSNPN and CDR2 SVGIG (reference sequence). This CDR3 comprises 17 residues. CDR3 sequence reads: CAWSVKLGGGPSYEQYF.

This sequence joins TRBV5-1 and TRBJ2-3. The CDR3 contains 15 residues. Germline V gene lookup returns CDR1 SGHRS and CDR2 YFSETQ. The chain's CDR3 is CASSLAPVTTDTQYF.

The rearrangement links TRBV20-1 to TRBJ1-2; TCRdb selects TRBD1, and the lack of DNA leaves this call unchecked. The CDR3 contains 13 residues. The germline V gene has CDR1 DFQATT and CDR2 SNEGSKA (reference sequence). CDR3 region: CSAKGPKGYGYTF.

V and J are TRBV5-1 and TRBJ2-3. The CDR3 covers 17 residues. Germline CDR1 reads SGHRS; CDR2 reads YFSETQ. The CDR3 protein is CASTARASGRSSDTQYF.

The chain uses TRBV29-1 and TRBJ1-2; the D call from TCRdb, TRBD1, cannot be confirmed without DNA. The CDR3 has 13 residues. The germline gives CDR1 SQVTM, CDR2 ANQGSEA. The CDR3 region is CSAGAGDGYGYTF.

V and J are TRBV19 and TRBJ1-5; TCRdb proposes TRBD1, but this gene call is untestable without DNA. Germline CDR1 reads LNHDA; CDR2 reads SQIVND (reference sequence). The CDR3 has 14 residues. CDR3 protein: CASRRDTFNQPQHF.

The chain has TRBV7-2 and TRBJ2-7. This CDR3 has 15 amino acids. CDR1 is SGHTA and CDR2 is FQGNSA in the germline V gene. The CDR3 spells CASSLGAASPYEQYF.

V usage is TRBV3-1 and J usage is TRBJ1-6; TCRdb's D call of TRBD1 is untestable without DNA. The CDR3 is made up of 15 amino acids. Germline lookup yields CDR1 LGHDT and CDR2 YNNKEL (reference sequence). This chain's CDR3 is CASSQYRDSNSPLHF. The whole variable domain, remainder taken from reference TRBV3-1 and TRBJ1-6, is DTAVSQTPKYLVTQMGNDKSIKCEQNLGHDTMYWYKQDSKKFLKIMFSYNNKELIINETVPNRFSPKSPDKAHLNLHINSLELGDSAVYFCASSQYRDSNSPLHFGNGTRLTVT.

This chain uses TRBV5-1 with TRBJ2-2; checking the TCRdb D call of TRBD1 is not possible without DNA. Germline loops: CDR1 SGHRS, CDR2 YFSETQ. The CDR3 extends over 14 amino acids. CDR3 protein: CASMRQGGSGELFF.

This rearrangement joins TRBV4-3 to TRBJ2-7; TCRdb outputs TRBD1, but without DNA this stays unchecked. The germline V gene has CDR1 LGHNA and CDR2 YSLEER. The CDR3 length is 14 residues. This CDR3 is CANSQDRGTYEQYF.

The V and J genes are TRBV11-1 and TRBJ1-1. Germline loops: CDR1 SGHAT, CDR2 FQDESV (reference sequence). CDR3 length: 13 residues. The CDR3: CASSNQPNTEAFF.

This chain connects TRBV7-9 to TRBJ2-5. The CDR3 spans 16 residues. The germline CDR1 and CDR2 sequences are SEHNR and FQNEAQ (reference sequence). CDR3 residues: CASPGKSPREQETQYF.

The J gene is TRBJ1-1, the V gene TRBV12-3 or TRBV12-4; absent DNA, TCRdb's TRBD1 call cannot be checked. The CDR3 is made up of 16 amino acids. CDR3: CASSPTLGQGGTEAFF.

This chain uses TRBV7-7 with TRBJ2-2; the TRBD2 assignment by TCRdb is unverifiable without DNA. This CDR3 has 15 amino acids. The germline V gene has CDR1 SSHAT and CDR2 FNYEAQ (reference sequence). The CDR3 region is CASSLTGPDTGELFF.

The chain recombines TRBV7-8 with TRBJ1-3. The length of the CDR3 is 14 residues. Germline V CDR1 and CDR2: SGHVS, FQNEAQ. CDR3 in amino acids: CASSFEVTGNTIYF.

The rearrangement uses TRBV24-1 and TRBJ2-1; TCRdb indicates TRBD2, and absent DNA this call remains unverified. Germline CDR1 KGHDR, CDR2 SFDVKD. This CDR3 comprises 16 residues. The CDR3: CATSPPGVTFDNEQFF.

CDR3 amino acids: CASSLASSRTDTQYF. The rearrangement joins TRBV7-9 to TRBJ2-3. The CDR3 sequence is 15 residues long. The germline V gene has CDR1 SEHNR and CDR2 FQNEAQ (reference sequence).

The chain couples TRBV24-1 to TRBJ2-2. CDR1 and CDR2 from the germline V gene are KGHDR and SFDVKD. The CDR3 extends over 14 amino acids. The CDR3: CATSDLLSTGELFF.

The J gene is TRBJ1-5, the V gene TRBV18; TCRdb proposes TRBD1, but this gene call is untestable without DNA. Looked up from germline, CDR1 is KGHSH and CDR2 is LQKENI. The CDR3 sequence is 16 residues long. The CDR3: CASSPGSGTSNQPQHF.